This T cell receptor (beta chain) was observed in a study of T cell repertoires in cytomegalovirus infection. Study-level information: Carrying CMV and the relevant HLA type showed in public TCR beta signatures.

TCRdb fed the reads into MiXCR, producing one record per CDR3 protein. The sample holds roughly 230,000 distinct CDR3 sequences, over 15% seen once. Germline CDR1 is MGHRA and CDR2 is YSYEKL. Between the trimmed V and J ends, which lost 0 bases and 4 bases, there was a span of 13 bases. This CDR3 region has 16 residues. About this clonotype: Its antigen remains unknown.

General study points: Based on cumulative public TCR beta family frequency, carriers of CMV plus the relevant HLA were identified.

The sequence was collected from a human donor in good health (CMV status not recorded). Some clones in this sample may be carry-over from other donors' samples. Sequenced material: CD8+ T cells from PBMCs. The J gene is TRBJ1-5, the V gene TRBV4-1; D is ambiguous. The CDR3 region is CASSQEGFLRNQPQHF. In nucleotides, the CDR3 is TGCGCCAGCAGCCAAGAGGGTTTCTTGAGGAATCAGCCCCAGCATTTT.